The 8 T cell receptor beta chains below all came from one sample that was sequenced in a study of blood T cell repertoires in COVID-19. Only in-frame clones appear in the TCRdb table, and some are missing; sequencing was by immunoSEQ multiplex PCR. The top ten clones hold approximately 5.6% of a sample with 150,000 to 200,000 clones, around 89% of them seen once. The sequencing input was peripheral blood. The receptors here all came from a man aged 40-55 years with active or convalescent COVID-19.

The genes are TRBV5-1 and TRBJ2-1, with D tentatively TRBD1 (7 bases). The CDR3 covers 15 residues. V was shortened by 1 base and J by 2 bases, with 10 bases between the two germline ends. CDR1 SGHRS and CDR2 YFSETQ come from the germline V gene. The CDR3 spells CASSLTGEAYNEQFF. The DNA for the CDR3 is TGCGCCAGCAGCTTGACAGGGGAGGCCTACAATGAGCAGTTCTTC.

The chain recombines TRBV6-5 with TRBJ2-1; 7 nucleotides line up with TRBD2. Germline V lookup: CDR1 MNHEY, CDR2 SVGAGI. The CDR3 consists of 15 residues. V was clipped by 2 bases and J by 4 bases; unmatched bases: 5. CDR3 sequence (DNA): TGTGCCAGCAGTTACGTCAGCGGGGTGTACAATGAGCAGTTCTTC. Translation gives CASSYVSGVYNEQFF.

The sample holds a few counts of this clone. The chain recombines TRBV19 with TRBJ1-1, with TRBD1 matching 7 bases. Germline CDR1 is LNHDA and CDR2 is SQIVND (reference sequence). The J segment lost 0 bases and the V segment lost 4 bases, leaving 5 bases of the junction unmatched. The CDR3 covers 15 residues. Written as DNA, the CDR3 is TGTGCCAGTAGTACTGGGGACAGATTGAACACTGAAGCTTTCTTT. Residues: CASSTGDRLNTEAFF. Full variable domain (outside the CDR3, taken from reference TRBV19 and TRBJ1-1): DGGITQSPKYLFRKEGQNVTLSCEQNLNHDAMYWYRQDPGQGLRLIYYSQIVNDFQKGDIAEGYSVSREKKESFPLTVTSAQKNPTAFYLCASSTGDRLNTEAFFGQGTRLTVV.

The rearrangement joins TRBV3-1 (or the pseudogene TRBV3-2) to TRBJ2-2; D remains ambiguous. Trimming took 2 bases from V and 4 from J, leaving 8 bases between them. The CDR3 is made up of 14 amino acids. The germline V gene encodes CDR1 LGHDT and CDR2 YNNKEL (reference sequence). The CDR3 DNA reads as TGTGCCAGCAGCCAACCTTTATTCACCGGGGAGCTGTTTTTT. This translates into CASSQPLFTGELFF.

The chain links TRBV29-1 to TRBJ1-2; 7 bases line up with TRBD1. Trimming cost V 8 bases and J 7 bases; bases outside gene matches: 10. There are 12 residues in the CDR3. In germline, CDR1 is SQVTM, CDR2 ANQGSEA. This CDR3 reads CSSGEGAGGYTF. CDR3 sequence (DNA): TGCAGCTCCGGTGAGGGGGCGGGTGGCTACACCTTC.

This chain joins TRBV11-2 and TRBJ2-7, with 11 bases fitting TRBD2. J lost 0 bases, V lost 5 bases, and 12 bases had no gene match. Germline V CDR1 and CDR2: SGHAT, FQNNGV. The CDR3 runs to 18 residues. The CDR3 reads CASSVFSGRVFNSYEQYF. The CDR3 region has the DNA TGTGCCAGCAGCGTATTTAGCGGGAGGGTCTTCAACTCCTACGAGCAGTACTTC. The variable domain in full, completed from reference TRBV11-2 and TRBJ2-7, reads EAGVAQSPRYKIIEKRQSVAFWCNPISGHATLYWYQQILGQGPKLLIQFQNNGVVDDSQLPKDRFSAERLKGVDSTLKIQPAKLEDSAVYLCASSVFSGRVFNSYEQYFGPGTRLTVT.

The chain combines TRBV29-1 with TRBJ1-1; D is ambiguous. The germline V gene has CDR1 SQVTM and CDR2 ANQGSEA. This CDR3 contains 13 residues. V gave up 3 bases and J gave up 1 base, with 9 bases separating them. This CDR3 is CSVDTAPNTEAFF. For the CDR3, the DNA is TGCAGCGTTGACACAGCCCCGAACACTGAAGCTTTCTTT.

V gene TRBV10-1 combines with J gene TRBJ2-7; no clear D. The V end lost 7 bases, the J end lost 0 bases, and 16 bases lay between the germline ends. The CDR3 is 15 residues long. Germline-derived CDR1 and CDR2 are WNHNN and SYGVQD (reference sequence). CDR3 coding DNA: TGCGCCAGCATTCCCCTGTACTACACCTCCTACGAGCAGTACTTC. Residues: CASIPLYYTSYEQYF.